The TCR beta chain under discussion was sequenced for a study of OX40 agonist ivuxolimab in advanced cancers. Across the study: A partial response was reached by three patients: one with hepatocellular carcinoma and two with cutaneous melanoma. General study results and limits: Partial responders dosed at 0.1-3.0 mg/kg displayed clonal expansion ranking among the lowest.

V was clipped by 1 base and J by 1 base, with 10 bases between them. Germline V gene lookup returns CDR1 LGHNA and CDR2 YSLEER. CDR3 length: 15 residues. The data were produced by immunoSEQ multiplex PCR, yet TCRdb's version contains in-frame clones alone and is incomplete. The table records over 70,000 clones, approximately 85% of them present only once. In the case of this clone: The target antigen is unknown.

The chain couples TRBV4-3 to TRBJ1-1; no clear D gene. The input for sequencing was CD4+ or CD8+ T cells sorted from blood, taken in a trial of the OX40 agonist ivuxolimab. This receptor was identified in an adult with an advanced solid tumor such as melanoma, head and neck, liver or kidney cancer. DNA for the CDR3: TGCGCCAGCAGCCAAGGTCATATCCCGAACACTGAAGCTTTCTTT. This sequence encodes CASSQGHIPNTEAFF.